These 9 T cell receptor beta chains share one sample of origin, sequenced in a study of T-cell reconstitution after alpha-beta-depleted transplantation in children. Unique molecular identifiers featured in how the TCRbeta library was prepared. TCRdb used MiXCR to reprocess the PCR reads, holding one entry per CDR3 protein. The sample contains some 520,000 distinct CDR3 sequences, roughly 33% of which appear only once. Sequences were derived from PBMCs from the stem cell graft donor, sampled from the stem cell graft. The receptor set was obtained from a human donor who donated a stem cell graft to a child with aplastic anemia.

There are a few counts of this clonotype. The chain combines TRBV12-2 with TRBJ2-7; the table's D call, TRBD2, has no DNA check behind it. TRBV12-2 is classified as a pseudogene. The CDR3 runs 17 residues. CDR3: CASRLTSRAGMSYEQYF. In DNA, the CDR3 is TGTGCAAGTCGCTTAACCTCTAGGGCAGGGATGTCCTACGAGCAGTACTTC.

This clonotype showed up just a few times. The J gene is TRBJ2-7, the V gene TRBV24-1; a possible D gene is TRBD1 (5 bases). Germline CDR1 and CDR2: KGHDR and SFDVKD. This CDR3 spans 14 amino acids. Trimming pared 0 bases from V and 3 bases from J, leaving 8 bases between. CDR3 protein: CATSDLDRLYEQYF. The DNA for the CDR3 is TGTGCCACCAGTGATTTGGACAGACTCTACGAGCAGTACTTC.

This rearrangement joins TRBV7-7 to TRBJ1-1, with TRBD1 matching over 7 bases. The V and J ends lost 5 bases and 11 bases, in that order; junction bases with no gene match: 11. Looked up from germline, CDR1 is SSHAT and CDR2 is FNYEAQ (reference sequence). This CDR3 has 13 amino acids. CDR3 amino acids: CASSPTRQGEAFF. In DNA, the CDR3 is TGTGCCAGCAGCCCCACCCGACAGGGCGAGGCTTTCTTT.

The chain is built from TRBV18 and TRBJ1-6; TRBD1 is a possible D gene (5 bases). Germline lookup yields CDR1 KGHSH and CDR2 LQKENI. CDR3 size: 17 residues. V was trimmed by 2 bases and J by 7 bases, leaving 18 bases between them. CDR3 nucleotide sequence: TGTGCCAGCTCACCAGCCGTCGGGGGAAGAACCAATTCACCCCTCCACTTT. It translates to CASSPAVGGRTNSPLHF.

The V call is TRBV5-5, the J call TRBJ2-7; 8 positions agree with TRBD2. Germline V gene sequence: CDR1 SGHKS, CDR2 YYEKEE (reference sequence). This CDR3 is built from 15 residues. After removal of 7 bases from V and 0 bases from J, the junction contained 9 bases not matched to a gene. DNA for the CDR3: TGTGCCAGCGAACCCGGCGGGGGGTCCTCCTACGAGCAGTACTTC. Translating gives CASEPGGGSSYEQYF.

CDR3 sequence: CSAESDAGELFF. CDR3 bases: TGCAGCGCCGAGAGCGACGCCGGGGAGCTGTTTTTT. This sequence joins TRBV29-1 and TRBJ2-2; D call uncertain. Germline V CDR1 and CDR2: SQVTM, ANQGSEA. This CDR3 has 12 amino acids. Deletions cut 7 bases from V and 6 bases from J, with 12 bases between.

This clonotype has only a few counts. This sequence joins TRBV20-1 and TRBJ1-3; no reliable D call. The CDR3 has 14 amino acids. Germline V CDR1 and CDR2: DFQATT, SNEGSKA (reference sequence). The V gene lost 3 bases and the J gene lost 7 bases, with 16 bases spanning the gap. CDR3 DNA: TGCAGTGCTAGTTTGGGCTCGCAAGGGAACACCATATATTTT. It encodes CSASLGSQGNTIYF.

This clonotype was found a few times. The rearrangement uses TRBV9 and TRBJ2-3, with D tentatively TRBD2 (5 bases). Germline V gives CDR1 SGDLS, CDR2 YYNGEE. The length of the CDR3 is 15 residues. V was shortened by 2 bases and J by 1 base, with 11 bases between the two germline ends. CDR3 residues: CASSVGGGRTDTQYF. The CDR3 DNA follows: TGTGCCAGCAGCGTCGGAGGTGGCCGCACAGATACGCAGTATTTT.

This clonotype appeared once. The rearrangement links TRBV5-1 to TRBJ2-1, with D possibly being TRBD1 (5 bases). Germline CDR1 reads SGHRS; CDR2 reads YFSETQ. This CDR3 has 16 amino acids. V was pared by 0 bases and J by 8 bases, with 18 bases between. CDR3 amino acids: CASSLASGIYDYEQFF. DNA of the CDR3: TGCGCCAGCAGCTTGGCCTCAGGGATATATGATTATGAGCAGTTCTTC.